A single sample gave rise to the 9 T cell receptor beta chains below, sequenced in a study of blood T cell repertoires in COVID-19. Assay: immunoSEQ multiplex PCR; the TCRdb copy retains only in-frame clones and omits some. Counted here are some 110,000 clones, 82% occurring once; the ten biggest clones make up 4.5%. The material sequenced was peripheral blood. Receptor source: a woman in her seventies with acute or convalescent COVID-19.

Remarks on this clone: The sample carries other DNA sequences with the same CDR3. This chain links TRBV18 with TRBJ1-5, with 7 positions matching TRBD1. The CDR3 spans 14 residues. Trimming took 2 bases from V and 2 from J; bases not matched to a gene: 0. Germline CDR1 and CDR2: KGHSH and LQKENI. The CDR3: CASSPGQGNQPQHF. The CDR3 bases are TGTGCCAGCTCACCAGGACAGGGCAATCAGCCCCAGCATTTT.

This clone showed up just a few times. The chain employs TRBV2 and TRBJ1-6; 7 bases map to TRBD1. The length of the CDR3 is 14 residues. Looked up from germline, CDR1 is SNHLY and CDR2 is FYNNEI. The V segment lost 8 bases and the J segment 6 bases; nucleotides outside the gene matches: 7. As DNA, the CDR3 is TGTGCCAGCGCGGGACAGATGACTAATTCACCCCTCCACTTT. It specifies CASAGQMTNSPLHF.

The CDR3 protein is CASSFTHPNYGYTF. CDR3 nucleotide sequence: TGTGCCAGCAGCTTTACTCACCCCAACTATGGCTACACCTTC. J is TRBJ1-2 and V is TRBV6-2 or TRBV6-3; D remains ambiguous. V gave up 6 bases and J gave up 2 bases, with 13 bases separating them. Germline loops: CDR1 MNHEY, CDR2 SVGEGT. The CDR3 runs 14 residues.

The chain is built from TRBV6-5 and TRBJ1-2; 8 bases fit TRBD1. Germline V gene data show CDR1 as MNHEY and CDR2 as SVGAGI. CDR3 size: 14 residues. With V trimmed by 2 bases and J by 14 bases, 13 bases remained unmatched. In DNA, the CDR3 is TGTGCCAGCAGTTACACCCTGGGACAGGAGGTCACTACCTTC. Protein: CASSYTLGQEVTTF.

This chain connects TRBV11-2 to TRBJ1-3; D gene uncertain. The CDR3 consists of 13 residues. The ends were cut back, 1 base at V and 4 bases at J, with 5 bases in the middle. The germline CDR1 and CDR2 sequences are SGHAT and FQNNGV. The CDR3 region is CASSLGRGNTIYF. CDR3 bases: TGTGCCAGCAGCTTAGGCAGAGGAAACACCATATATTTT.

The V gene is TRBV11-3, the J gene TRBJ2-3, with 8 bases aligning to TRBD1. The length of the CDR3 is 15 residues. V lost 5 bases, J lost 0 bases, and 4 bases stayed unmatched. Germline CDR1 SGHNT, CDR2 YENEEA. The DNA of the CDR3 is TGTGCCAGCAGCAAACACAGGGGGAGCACAGATACGCAGTATTTT. Residues: CASSKHRGSTDTQYF.

The chain couples TRBV11-2 to TRBJ2-7; D uncertain. This CDR3 is 11 amino acids long. Germline V CDR1 and CDR2: SGHAT, FQNNGV. V was clipped by 5 bases and J by 4 bases, with 6 bases between them. CDR3 protein: CASSPSYEQYF. In DNA form, the CDR3 reads TGTGCCAGCAGCCCTTCTTACGAGCAGTACTTC.

V usage is TRBV7-2 and J usage is TRBJ1-2; 7 bases align to TRBD1. The CDR3 totals 13 residues. The germline V gene encodes CDR1 SGHTA and CDR2 FQGNSA. Germline trimming cut 7 bases from V and 5 bases from J; bases unmatched to any gene: 7. CDR3 protein: CASTQGVSYGYTF. In DNA, the CDR3 is TGTGCCAGCACCCAGGGGGTGTCGTATGGCTACACCTTC.

This clone was detected only once. The chain is built from TRBV5-5 and TRBJ1-4; D may be TRBD1 (5 bases). The V gene lost 2 bases and the J gene lost 4 bases, with 9 bases spanning the gap. The CDR3 has 14 amino acids. Germline V gene sequence: CDR1 SGHKS, CDR2 YYEKEE (reference sequence). CDR3: CASSFGRGNEKLFF. The CDR3, as DNA: TGTGCCAGCAGCTTTGGGAGGGGTAATGAAAAACTGTTTTTT.